This TCR beta chain was identified during a study of STAT5B mutations in CD4+ large granular lymphocyte leukemia. The study, taken as a whole, reports: TRBV06-family usage was enriched in top patient clones (8/27) versus controls (2/35). About 26% of private leukemic clonotypes occurred rarely in other patients' non-leukemic repertoires. Data were not HLA-matched across samples.

Control samples were healthy donors' buffy coats. A note on this clone: The antigen is undetermined.

Per germline, CDR1 LNHDA and CDR2 SQIVND (reference sequence). The CDR3 is made up of 16 amino acids. V lost 5 bases to trimming and J lost 9 bases; unmatched junction nucleotides: 15. Generated by immunoSEQ multiplex PCR, the TCRdb table keeps only in-frame clones and is missing some. The sample lists fewer than 45,000 clones, about four fifths occurring once. This sequence originates from a human donor in good health. Sequencing was done on a sample of CD4+ T cells from blood buffy coats. This chain uses TRBV19 with TRBJ2-3, with 9 bases aligning to TRBD2. The CDR3 DNA sequence: TGTGCCAGTAGTGGGGGGGCTAGCGGGGAGGGAAGGACGCAGTATTTT. Translating gives CASSGGASGEGRTQYF.